The clone carrying this T cell receptor beta chain was recorded a few times. The antigen is not known. The sample originates from a study of T-cell reconstitution after alpha-beta-depleted transplantation in children. Regarding the study as a whole: Certain patients had high TCRbeta diversity at day 60, and it came from recipient T cells and thymic progenitors that survived. Diversity and T-cell counts at one year after transplant derived mostly from new T cells. Several hundred expanded graft clones reportedly supplied alpha-beta T cells about two months after transplant.

The CDR3 runs to 16 residues. V lost 5 bases, J lost 6 bases, and 4 bases stayed unmatched. CDR1 and CDR2 (germline): SGHTA, FQGNSA. As it was prepared, the TCRbeta library received unique molecular identifiers. In TCRdb, the PCR reads were re-called with MiXCR into one record per CDR3 protein. The table includes fewer than 550,000 distinct CDR3 sequences, more than 9.5% detected once. The starting material was PBMCs, mostly from graft donor cells, obtained 180 days after TCRalphabeta/CD19-depleted stem cell transplant. The sequence was collected from a female patient between 2 and 15 years old who had a stem cell transplant for aplastic anemia, so the T cells may come from the graft donor. The V call is TRBV7-2, the J call TRBJ2-2; 15 nucleotides align to TRBD2. CDR3 loop: CASSPRTSGRAGELFF. The CDR3 DNA reads TGTGCCAGCAGCCCCCGGACTAGCGGGAGGGCCGGGGAGCTGTTTTTT.